Each of the 22 T cell receptor beta chains below was sequenced from the same sample in a study of early T cells in non-severe SARS-CoV-2 infection. TCRdb passed the 5' RACE reads through MiXCR, listing each CDR3 protein once. Here the sample spans fewer than 35,000 distinct CDR3 sequences, roughly 7% being singletons. The sample comprised whole blood. Receptor source: an adult who was a healthcare worker with PCR-confirmed SARS-CoV-2 infection or an uninfected control (not recorded which).

This clonotype was observed at least ten times. This chain's CDR3 is CASSQDRAADSGGTQETQYF. The CDR3 bases are TGCGCCAGCAGCCAAGATAGAGCGGCAGATAGCGGGGGGACTCAAGAGACCCAGTACTTC. The chain recombines TRBV4-1 with TRBJ2-5; 10 bases line up with TRBD2. Germline CDR1 reads MGHRA; CDR2 reads YSYEKL. V trimming: 0 bases; J trimming: 2 bases; junction bases outside the gene matches: 15. This CDR3 contains 20 residues.

This clonotype was observed at least ten times. This chain links TRBV15 with TRBJ1-1, with 9 bases that match TRBD1. The CDR3 loop spans 13 amino acids. V lost 0 bases and J lost 10; bases outside the gene matches: 3. Per the germline V gene, CDR1 is LNHNV and CDR2 is YYDKDF (reference sequence). CDR3: CATSREQGAVAFF. As DNA, the CDR3 is TGTGCCACCAGCAGAGAACAGGGGGCTGTAGCTTTCTTT. The full variable domain, its missing parts supplied by reference TRBV15 and TRBJ1-1, is DAMVIQNPRYQVTQFGKPVTLSCSQTLNHNVMYWYQQKSSQAPKLLFHYYDKDFNNEADTPDNFQSRRPNTSFCFLDIRSPGLGDTAMYLCATSREQGAVAFFGQGTRLTVV.

Many counts were recorded for this clonotype. V usage is TRBV6-2 or TRBV6-3 and J usage is TRBJ2-2; D is ambiguous. V dropped 4 bases and J dropped 6 bases, with 6 bases sitting between them. Germline CDR1 and CDR2: MNHEY and SVGEGT. This CDR3 region has 12 residues. This chain's CDR3 is CASSSVAGELFF. CDR3 nucleotide sequence: TGTGCCAGCAGTTCGGTGGCCGGGGAGCTGTTTTTT.

The table lists this clonotype with many counts. J is TRBJ1-2 and V is TRBV12-3 or TRBV12-4; unclear D gene. V lost 5 bases and J lost 8, with 18 bases in between. The CDR3 totals 14 residues. Written as DNA, the CDR3 is TGTGCCAGCAGTCGGCGGGCTTTGGGAGGCGGCTACACCTTC. Its translation: CASSRRALGGGYTF.

The sample holds many counts of this clonotype. This sequence joins TRBV29-1 and TRBJ2-7, with a weak D call TRBD1 (6 bases). Germline CDR1 reads SQVTM; CDR2 reads ANQGSEA. This CDR3 region has 13 residues. V gave up 5 bases and J gave up 7 bases, with 18 bases separating them. DNA of the CDR3: TGCAGCGTTCAGGGGCCAGGCTTAAGGGAGCAGTACTTC. As protein: CSVQGPGLREQYF.

The sample holds a few counts of this clonotype. The rearrangement uses TRBV21-1 and TRBJ2-7; TRBD1 reflects the table's D call only, with no check against the DNA. TRBV21-1 is a pseudogene segment. The CDR3 is 14 residues long. The CDR3 loop is CASSTRTTAYEQYF. For the CDR3, the DNA is TGTGCCAGCAGCACCCGGACCACAGCCTACGAGCAGTACTTC.

This clonotype came up many times. The V call is TRBV5-6, the J call TRBJ2-1, with a weak D call TRBD1 (6 bases). CDR3 length: 11 residues. V dropped 4 bases and J dropped 12 bases, with 11 bases sitting between them. Germline lookup yields CDR1 SGHDT and CDR2 YYEEEE. CDR3 coding DNA: TGTGCCAGCAGCGCACAGGGCCCGCAGTTCTTC. This translates into CASSAQGPQFF.

This clonotype occurred many times. The chain employs TRBV7-2 and TRBJ2-1; 9 bases align to TRBD2. CDR1 and CDR2 (germline): SGHTA, FQGNSA. This CDR3 comprises 15 residues. The ends lost 4 bases at V and 2 bases at J; junction bases unmatched: 3. As DNA, the CDR3 is TGTGCCAGCAGCTCATCTAGCGGGACCTACAATGAGCAGTTCTTC. Amino acids: CASSSSSGTYNEQFF.

This clonotype was seen at least ten times. The V gene is TRBV6-1, the J gene TRBJ2-7; 11 bases are a match to TRBD2. The CDR3 spans 17 residues. The germline CDR1 and CDR2 sequences are MNHNS and SASEGT. V shed 6 bases and J 4 bases; nucleotides not matched to a gene: 14. The CDR3 protein is CASRPTSGSSLRYEQYF. DNA for the CDR3: TGTGCCAGCAGACCTACTAGCGGGAGCAGTCTTAGGTACGAGCAGTACTTC.

This clonotype was observed at least ten times. This chain uses TRBV10-3 with TRBJ2-5, with TRBD1 identical over 8 bases. In germline, CDR1 is ENHRY, CDR2 SYGVKD. V lost 4 bases and J lost 1; bases outside the gene matches: 8. The CDR3 has 16 amino acids. CDR3 loop: CAISVTSGTGQETQYF. CDR3 DNA sequence: TGTGCCATCAGTGTGACATCCGGGACAGGCCAAGAGACCCAGTACTTC.

This clonotype was detected ten times or more. This rearrangement joins TRBV24-1 to TRBJ1-5; D uncertain. V was cut by 2 bases and J by 0 bases, with 10 bases left in between. Per the germline V gene, CDR1 is KGHDR and CDR2 is SFDVKD. The CDR3 is 16 residues long. The CDR3 loop reads CATSDSTWNSNQPQHF. CDR3 coding DNA: TGTGCCACCAGTGATTCCACGTGGAATAGCAATCAGCCCCAGCATTTT.

This clonotype was seen ten or more times. This sequence joins TRBV20-1 and TRBJ2-1; D might be TRBD1 (5 bases). Germline lookup yields CDR1 DFQATT and CDR2 SNEGSKA (reference sequence). The germline V and J ends were trimmed by 5 bases and 4 bases, with 15 bases remaining between them. This CDR3 is built from 14 residues. The CDR3: CSADVRASYNEQFF. CDR3 in DNA: TGCAGTGCTGACGTCAGGGCCTCGTACAATGAGCAGTTCTTC.

This clonotype was seen many times. The rearrangement joins TRBV10-3 to TRBJ2-1; TRBD2 aligns across 7 bases. The germline CDR1 and CDR2 sequences are ENHRY and SYGVKD. This CDR3 is built from 15 residues. The trim removed 0 bases at V and 8 bases at J, leaving 7 bases unmatched. Here the CDR3 DNA reads TGTGCCATCAGTGAGTCGAGGACTAGTTCCGATGAGCAGTTCTTC. Its protein is CAISESRTSSDEQFF.

This clonotype has a handful of counts. CDR3 nucleotide sequence: TGTGCCAGCAGCTTACAGACTCACCGGGGCACTGAAGCTTTCTTT. Translation gives CASSLQTHRGTEAFF. This chain connects TRBV11-2 to TRBJ1-1; no reliable D call. CDR3 length equals 15 residues. Trimming took 2 bases from V and 4 from J, leaving 14 bases between them. Looked up from germline, CDR1 is SGHAT and CDR2 is FQNNGV. Using reference TRBV11-2 and TRBJ1-1 for the parts outside the CDR3, the full variable domain is EAGVAQSPRYKIIEKRQSVAFWCNPISGHATLYWYQQILGQGPKLLIQFQNNGVVDDSQLPKDRFSAERLKGVDSTLKIQPAKLEDSAVYLCASSLQTHRGTEAFFGQGTRLTVV.

This clonotype has at least ten counts. The chain links TRBV4-1 to TRBJ2-1, with 14 bases that match TRBD2. Per the germline V gene, CDR1 is MGHRA and CDR2 is YSYEKL. This CDR3 contains 17 residues. After removal of 4 bases from V and 9 bases from J, the junction contained 11 bases not matched to a gene. CDR3 in DNA: TGCGCCAGCAGCCCACGGTCCGGGACTAGCGGGAGCAGTGAGCAGTTCTTC. It is translated as CASSPRSGTSGSSEQFF.

This clonotype was seen repeatedly, ten times or more. V usage is TRBV20-1 and J usage is TRBJ1-6, with a weak D call TRBD1 (5 bases). The V gene's germline CDR1 is DFQATT and CDR2 SNEGSKA (reference sequence). There are 15 residues in the CDR3. Trimming removed 2 bases from V and 3 bases from J, with 11 bases in between. DNA of the CDR3: TGCAGTGCTAGATCGGGGGGGGTCTATAATTCACCCCTCCACTTT. Translating gives CSARSGGVYNSPLHF.

This clonotype was counted at least ten times. The rearrangement joins TRBV7-7 to TRBJ1-1; a weak D match, TRBD1 (5 bases). V was shortened by 5 bases and J by 0 bases, with 13 bases between the two germline ends. Germline CDR1 reads SSHAT; CDR2 reads FNYEAQ (reference sequence). CDR3 length: 15 residues. CDR3 DNA: TGTGCCAGCAGCCTTGACAGTAGGTTGAACACTGAAGCTTTCTTT. It yields the protein CASSLDSRLNTEAFF.

This clonotype was recorded at least ten times. The rearrangement uses TRBV28 and TRBJ2-7, with D maybe TRBD2 (6 bases). CDR1 MDHEN and CDR2 SYDVKM come from the germline V gene. The CDR3 is made up of 15 amino acids. V dropped 2 bases and J dropped 7 bases, with 18 bases sitting between them. The CDR3 here is CASSLAGLLGGEQYF. The CDR3 DNA sequence: TGTGCCAGCAGTTTAGCGGGACTCCTAGGAGGGGAGCAGTACTTC.

This clonotype was seen at least ten times. This rearrangement joins TRBV15 to TRBJ2-2; 8 positions match TRBD1. CDR1 and CDR2 (germline): LNHNV, YYDKDF (reference sequence). The V gene end was trimmed by 6 bases and the J gene end by 1 base; junction bases not matched to a gene: 1. This CDR3 has 14 amino acids. The CDR3 spells CATRGQGNTGELFF. The CDR3 region has the DNA TGTGCCACCAGAGGACAGGGGAACACCGGGGAGCTGTTTTTT.

This clonotype was detected many times. J is TRBJ2-5 and V is TRBV6-6, with D possibly being TRBD2 (5 bases). V lost 4 bases and J lost 4, with 10 bases in between. The length of the CDR3 is 13 residues. Germline-derived CDR1 and CDR2 are MNHNY and SVGAGI (reference sequence). This CDR3 reads CASSLGSSETQYF. The CDR3 DNA reads as TGTGCCAGCAGTTTGGGGAGTTCAGAGACCCAGTACTTC.

The chain is built from TRBV5-1 and TRBJ2-1, with 7 bases lining up with TRBD1. This CDR3 region has 14 residues. The germline V gene encodes CDR1 SGHRS and CDR2 YFSETQ. Unmatched junction bases numbered 6, after V lost 2 bases and J lost 7 bases. The CDR3 loop reads CASSFGTETNEQFF. The CDR3 region has the DNA TGCGCCAGCAGCTTCGGGACAGAAACGAATGAGCAGTTCTTC. The complete variable domain, with remaining parts taken from reference TRBV5-1 and TRBJ2-1, reads KAGVTQTPRYLIKTRGQQVTLSCSPISGHRSVSWYQQTPGQGLQFLFEYFSETQRNKGNFPGRFSGRQFSNSRSEMNVSTLELGDSALYLCASSFGTETNEQFFGPGTRLTVL.

This clonotype was detected ten times or more. This rearrangement joins TRBV4-3 to TRBJ2-7, with 15 bases lining up with TRBD2. In germline, CDR1 is LGHNA, CDR2 YSLEER. The V and J ends lost 4 bases and 7 bases, in that order; junction bases with no gene match: 8. The CDR3 has 16 residues. CDR3 protein: CASSPGLAGGPGEQYF. Here the CDR3 DNA reads TGCGCCAGCAGCCCCGGACTAGCGGGAGGGCCGGGTGAGCAGTACTTC.